This entry lists 25 T cell receptor beta chains sequenced from one sample in a study of regulatory T cells in long-lasting Graves disease. Arm-PCR of CDR3 regions and iRepertoire HTBI primers were used to build TCR beta libraries. TCRdb reprocessed the multiplex PCR reads via MiXCR and lists one record per CDR3 protein. This sample has some 340,000 distinct CDR3 sequences, with roughly 24% found just once. As to time point: persistent/refractory GD, antithyroid drugs over 5 years with positive TRAb. Construction of the TCR library relied on RNA isolated from PBMCs. Specimen: peripheral blood mononuclear cells (PBMCs), collected when the disease was refractory, from a patient treated with antithyroid drugs. These receptors were taken from a middle-aged woman with Graves disease.

This chain uses TRBV20-1 with TRBJ2-5, with no clear D. Trimming pared 7 bases from V and 1 base from J, leaving 13 bases between. Germline V gene sequence: CDR1 DFQATT, CDR2 SNEGSKA (reference sequence). This CDR3 contains 13 residues. CDR3: CSVKRPLQETQYF. As DNA, the CDR3 is TGCAGTGTAAAGAGACCGCTCCAAGAGACCCAGTACTTC.

This clonotype counts as medium-sized (0.01 to 0.1%). This chain uses TRBV28 with TRBJ2-7; tentatively, D is TRBD1 (6 bases). This CDR3 is 14 amino acids long. Trimming left V 6 bases short and J 2 bases short, with 14 bases between. In germline, CDR1 is MDHEN, CDR2 SYDVKM. CDR3 nucleotides: TGTGCCAGCAGCTCTAAACAGGGAACCTACGAGCAGTACTTC. Protein: CASSSKQGTYEQYF.

This clonotype was observed many times. The CDR3 region is CASNGGVYEQYF. CDR3 nucleotides: TGTGCCAGCAACGGGGGGGTCTACGAGCAGTACTTC. This rearrangement joins TRBV28 to TRBJ2-7; 8 bases align to TRBD2. Germline trimming cut 7 bases from V and 3 bases from J; bases unmatched to any gene: 2. Germline V gene sequence: CDR1 MDHEN, CDR2 SYDVKM. The CDR3 totals 12 residues.

This clonotype has at least ten counts. V and J are TRBV7-8 and TRBJ2-7; the D gene is possibly TRBD1 (6 bases). CDR1 SGHVS and CDR2 FQNEAQ come from the germline V gene. CDR3 length equals 14 residues. V gave up 3 bases and J gave up 3 bases, with 12 bases separating them. CDR3 sequence (DNA): TGTGCCAGCAGCTTTCAGGGGAAGAACTACGAGCAGTACTTC. Translation: CASSFQGKNYEQYF.

At least ten counts were recorded for this clonotype. CDR3 loop: CASSPRRLSYEQYF. The CDR3 bases are TGTGCCAGCAGCCCTAGGCGCCTCTCCTACGAGCAGTACTTC. This chain uses TRBV5-6 with TRBJ2-7; D is undetermined. V was trimmed by 4 bases and J by 0 bases, leaving 11 bases between them. In germline, CDR1 is SGHDT, CDR2 YYEEEE. This CDR3 spans 14 amino acids.

This clonotype was seen more than once but under ten times. The junction shows a germline mismatch at one end, possibly a read error. The V call is TRBV29-1, the J call TRBJ2-7; D unclear. The CDR3 totals 11 residues. Germline CDR1 SQVTM, CDR2 ANQGSEA. The CDR3: CSVETSYKQYF. CDR3 coding DNA: TGCAGCGTTGAAACCTCCTACAAGCAGTACTTC.

This clonotype came up a few times. V and J are TRBV9 and TRBJ2-1, with 13 bases aligning to TRBD2. V lost 3 bases to trimming and J lost 4 bases; unmatched junction nucleotides: 4. This CDR3 is built from 16 residues. The germline V gene has CDR1 SGDLS and CDR2 YYNGEE. Here the CDR3 DNA reads TGTGCCAGCAGCGCGATACTAGCGGGAGGGTACAATGAGCAGTTCTTC. It specifies CASSAILAGGYNEQFF.

This clonotype was counted many times. The V gene is TRBV29-1, the J gene TRBJ2-7, with D uncertain. V dropped 6 bases and J dropped 7 bases, with 22 bases sitting between them. The CDR3 contains 14 residues. CDR1 is SQVTM and CDR2 is ANQGSEA in the germline V gene. The CDR3 loop reads CSVSPQNGFGEQYF. DNA for the CDR3: TGCAGCGTATCCCCCCAAAACGGGTTCGGGGAGCAGTACTTC.

This clonotype was seen repeatedly, ten times or more. This chain links TRBV12-3 or TRBV12-4 with TRBJ1-5; 9 bases are shared with TRBD1. Losses at the gene ends were 5 bases for V and 7 bases for J; bases not matched to a gene: 9. The CDR3 runs to 15 residues. The CDR3 sequence: CASSIRTGAGQPQHF. The CDR3 DNA sequence: TGTGCCAGCAGTATACGGACAGGGGCAGGACAGCCCCAGCATTTT.

The sample holds a few counts of this clonotype. The gene calls are TRBV19 and TRBJ1-5; a weak D match, TRBD1 (5 bases). V dropped 7 bases and J dropped 5 bases, with 15 bases sitting between them. This CDR3 is built from 14 residues. Germline values: CDR1 LNHDA, CDR2 SQIVND (reference sequence). CDR3 loop: CASMVGGRHQPQHF. In DNA form, the CDR3 reads TGTGCCAGTATGGTTGGGGGAAGACATCAGCCCCAGCATTTT.

The chain combines TRBV4-2 with TRBJ2-2; D is possibly TRBD1 or TRBD2 (5 bases each). Trimming shortened V by 0 bases and J by 2 bases, and 10 bases separated the two germline ends. CDR1 and CDR2 (germline): LGHNA, YNFKEQ. The CDR3 extends over 16 amino acids. CDR3 sequence: CASSQDRGVNTGELFF. CDR3 bases: TGTGCCAGCAGCCAAGATCGAGGGGTCAACACCGGGGAGCTGTTTTTT.

This clonotype was recorded at least ten times. The chain joins TRBV15 to TRBJ2-2, with D unresolved. This CDR3 has 15 amino acids. CDR1 and CDR2 (germline): LNHNV, YYDKDF (reference sequence). With 0 bases removed from V and 6 bases from J, the gap between germline ends came to 11 bases. CDR3 loop: CATSREGLGAGELFF. DNA of the CDR3: TGTGCCACCAGCAGAGAAGGGCTAGGAGCCGGGGAGCTGTTTTTT.

The chain couples TRBV9 to TRBJ2-7, with D possibly being TRBD2 (5 bases). Trimming left V 4 bases short and J 4 bases short, with 15 bases between. The CDR3 spans 14 residues. Germline CDR1 and CDR2: SGDLS and YYNGEE. CDR3 protein: CASSKRESRYEQYF. CDR3 nucleotides: TGTGCCAGCAGCAAGAGGGAGTCGAGGTACGAGCAGTACTTC.

This clonotype was recorded at least ten times. This chain uses TRBV28 with TRBJ2-7, with 10 positions matching TRBD2. After removal of 6 bases from V and 4 bases from J, the junction contained 9 bases not matched to a gene. Per the germline V gene, CDR1 is MDHEN and CDR2 is SYDVKM. The CDR3 extends over 15 amino acids. The CDR3 is CASRMGRTSGYEQYF. The CDR3 region has the DNA TGTGCCAGCAGAATGGGCCGGACTAGCGGTTACGAGCAGTACTTC.

The chain's CDR3 is CASSLAGDSYYEQYF. DNA of the CDR3: TGTGCCAGCAGCTTGGCTGGCGACAGTTACTACGAGCAGTACTTC. The chain uses TRBV7-2 and TRBJ2-7; TRBD1 might be the D (5 bases). The CDR3 spans 15 residues. Trimming took off 3 bases at V and 3 bases at J, with 15 bases between the two ends. Germline lookup yields CDR1 SGHTA and CDR2 FQGNSA.

This clonotype was observed a few times. J is TRBJ2-1 and V is TRBV30; 8 bases align to TRBD1. This CDR3 has 13 residues. Germline CDR1 is GTSNPN and CDR2 is SVGIG (reference sequence). The junction had 8 bases not matched to a gene; V was cut back by 7 bases and J by 6 bases. The CDR3 coding sequence is TGTGCCTCAGGGACAGGACTTTCCAATGAGCAGTTCTTC. Amino acids: CASGTGLSNEQFF.

In this sample, this clonotype turned up a few times. V and J are TRBV5-6 and TRBJ2-7; D not resolved. Germline V gene lookup returns CDR1 SGHDT and CDR2 YYEEEE. With 7 bases removed from V and 4 bases from J, the gap between germline ends came to 6 bases. The CDR3 contains 10 residues. CDR3 in DNA: TGTGCCAGCGAAACTTACGAGCAGTACTTC. This translates into CASETYEQYF.

The chain recombines TRBV20-1 with TRBJ1-4, with no clear D. The germline V gene encodes CDR1 DFQATT and CDR2 SNEGSKA (reference sequence). The CDR3 contains 16 residues. V was cut by 0 bases and J by 5 bases, with 16 bases left in between. CDR3 bases: TGCAGTGCTAGAGATCACCCGAGACGGTCGAATGAAAAACTGTTTTTT. Its protein is CSARDHPRRSNEKLFF.

This clonotype has at least ten counts. The V gene is TRBV12-3 or TRBV12-4, the J gene TRBJ1-5; D unclear. The V end lost 5 bases, the J end lost 4 bases, and 18 bases lay between the germline ends. The CDR3 has 16 residues. The CDR3: CASSTRSVQENQPQHF. The DNA for the CDR3 is TGTGCCAGCAGTACCCGGTCCGTGCAGGAAAATCAGCCCCAGCATTTT.

Points on this clonotype: This may stem from a read error, because a much larger clone lies one nucleotide away. The J gene is TRBJ2-5, the V gene TRBV10-3, with D perhaps being TRBD1 or TRBD2 (5 bases each). This CDR3 has 15 amino acids. Looked up from germline, CDR1 is ENHRY and CDR2 is SYGVKD. CDR3 loop: CAISALRDPKKTQHF. The CDR3, as DNA: TGTGCCATCAGTGCCCTACGGGACCCCAAGAAGACCCAGCACTTC.

This clonotype has a handful of counts. The rearrangement joins TRBV7-9 to TRBJ1-1, with 7 nucleotides matching TRBD1. This CDR3 is built from 14 residues. The germline CDR1 and CDR2 sequences are SEHNR and FQNEAQ (reference sequence). V was pared by 5 bases and J by 7 bases, with 10 bases of the junction left unmatched. The CDR3 DNA follows: TGTGCCAGCAGCCCCCGGGAGGGGGCGATTGAAGCTTTCTTT. It encodes CASSPREGAIEAFF.

This clonotype was found many times. The chain is built from TRBV2 and TRBJ1-2, with D unresolved. Germline CDR1 SNHLY, CDR2 FYNNEI. V lost 4 bases to trimming and J lost 3 bases, with 9 bases between them. The CDR3 totals 13 residues. This chain's CDR3 is CASSGNGYYGYTF. The DNA for the CDR3 is TGTGCCAGCAGTGGTAACGGATACTATGGCTACACCTTC.

This clonotype was recorded many times. A read error may account for a junction end that differs from germline. The chain is built from TRBV13 and TRBJ1-2; D not certain. Germline V CDR1 and CDR2: PRHDT, FYEKMQ (reference sequence). The CDR3 is 14 amino acids. The CDR3: CASYSLWASDFPLF. The CDR3 nucleotides read TGTGCCAGCTACTCCCTGTGGGCCAGTGATTTTCCCCTGTTC.

This clonotype was counted many times. V gene TRBV20-1 combines with J gene TRBJ1-2; TRBD1 might be the D (6 bases). The length of the CDR3 is 13 residues. CDR1 is DFQATT and CDR2 is SNEGSKA in the germline V gene (reference sequence). Between the trimmed V and J ends, which lost 1 base and 5 bases, there was a span of 11 bases. CDR3 nucleotide sequence: TGCAGTGCTAGAGCCCCAGGGGAATATGGCTACACCTTC. As protein: CSARAPGEYGYTF.

This clonotype was observed at least ten times. The rearrangement uses TRBV16 and TRBJ1-1; D remains unclear. The V gene lost 5 bases and the J gene lost 4 bases, with 5 bases spanning the gap. The CDR3 spans 11 residues. Germline V CDR1 and CDR2: KGHSY, FQNENV. The CDR3 DNA reads as TGTGCCAGCAGCGCCACCACTGAAGCTTTCTTT. Residues: CASSATTEAFF.